Listed below are T cell receptor beta chains from one sample, sequenced in a study of blood T cell repertoires in COVID-19. Clones were read by immunoSEQ multiplex PCR, and TCRdb kept only the in-frame ones, dropping some. The sample includes 90,000 to 100,000 clones, around nine tenths of them seen just once. Sequences were obtained from peripheral blood. These receptors were taken from a human donor in a cohort sampled during active COVID-19. Both conserved end residues are trimmed from each CDR3. Where a row states a size, it is once, few, many or the class of an expanded clone; other rows omit it.

V gene	J gene	clone size	CDR3 protein
TRBV29-1	TRBJ1-3	-	SVGTAGNTIY
TRBV4-1	TRBJ2-3	-	ASSQETQRGTDTQY
TRBV29-1	TRBJ2-3	-	SVVRGTGGTDTQY
TRBV9	TRBJ2-7	-	ASSPGEGRNSYEQY
TRBV9	TRBJ2-7	-	ASSVADTSYEQY
TRBV19	TRBJ1-2	-	ASSIGTGRLTSYGYT
TRBV7-9	TRBJ2-1	-	ASSPQNNEQF
TRBV2	TRBJ1-1	-	ASSKTADTEAF
TRBV6-5	TRBJ1-1	-	ASSYHPGRDGEAF
TRBV7-2	TRBJ2-3	once	ASRTRLAPADTQY
TRBV13	TRBJ2-7	-	ASRGAGDYEQY
TRBV19	TRBJ1-1	-	ASSRRAGGLNTEAF
TRBV5-4	TRBJ1-4	few	ASSLRQGHEKLF
TRBV28	TRBJ2-7	-	ASTWTSGSSYEQY
TRBV28	TRBJ2-7	few	ASSSGGRTYEQY
TRBV19	TRBJ1-2	-	ASSHRPGQFNAYGYT
TRBV14	TRBJ2-5	-	ASSQPWTGFEETQY
TRBV4-1	TRBJ1-5	few	ASSRGTAARQPQH
TRBV5-1	TRBJ2-1	-	ASSLEGLAETHYNEQF
TRBV20-1	TRBJ1-2	-	SARAYGYT
TRBV6-2/TRBV6-3	TRBJ1-2	-	ASSYPRTGNYGYT
TRBV4-1	TRBJ1-4	-	ASSQDRGLSNEKLF
TRBV9	TRBJ2-1	-	ASSVEAGAYNEQF
TRBV6-1	TRBJ2-5	-	ASSEDPTGARETQY
TRBV7-3	TRBJ1-6	-	ASSPGQPNSPLH
TRBV21-1	TRBJ2-3	-	ASSKTSGFRDTQY
TRBV3-1/TRBV3-2	TRBJ1-1	few	ASSPTGQGANTEAF
TRBV28	TRBJ1-3	-	ASSSGPPSGNTIY
TRBV7-3	TRBJ2-3	-	ASSLVGGAGDTQY
TRBV5-1	TRBJ1-2	once	ASSPSGTGPYGYT
TRBV7-7	TRBJ2-5	-	ASSLGLAGETQY
TRBV28	TRBJ2-2	-	ASTGTSGRAITGELF
TRBV15	TRBJ2-7	-	ATSRDLTGGLGEQY
TRBV28	TRBJ1-1	once	ASIRQGINTEAF
TRBV29-1	TRBJ1-1	-	SVNRGGSEAF
TRBV7-2	TRBJ1-2	-	ASSPGLPFYDGYT
TRBV2	TRBJ2-7	few	ASTGGRHEQY
TRBV19	TRBJ2-1	-	ATPHPNEQF
TRBV29-1	TRBJ1-1	-	SVVPTGGVTEAF
TRBV4-1	TRBJ2-4	-	ASSQDGRAAWDKNIQY
TRBV18	TRBJ2-7	-	ASSPPGLTYEQY
TRBV2	TRBJ1-1	once	ASRDPAGVYTEAF
TRBV12-3/TRBV12-4	TRBJ2-1	-	ASSLIPGNEQF
TRBV2	TRBJ2-3	-	ASPEGRGREWTQY
TRBV19	TRBJ1-2	-	ASSAGPNYGYT
TRBV2	TRBJ1-2	-	ASRGTGNYGYT
TRBV27	TRBJ1-6	-	ASSFTGKNSPLH
TRBV19	TRBJ1-2	-	ASSTERTGVYGYT
TRBV11-2	TRBJ2-7	-	ASSLGPGAGEQY
TRBV5-6	TRBJ2-7	-	ASSPGTGTFSYEQY
TRBV5-6	TRBJ2-6	-	ASSLPRTGGIGANVLT
TRBV4-3	TRBJ1-1	-	ASSRGRGLNTEAF
TRBV7-2	TRBJ1-2	few	ASSLAPTGGDGYT
TRBV7-3	TRBJ2-7	-	ASSLGYIGQVTYEQC
TRBV27	TRBJ2-1	-	ASSTTTSGYNEQF